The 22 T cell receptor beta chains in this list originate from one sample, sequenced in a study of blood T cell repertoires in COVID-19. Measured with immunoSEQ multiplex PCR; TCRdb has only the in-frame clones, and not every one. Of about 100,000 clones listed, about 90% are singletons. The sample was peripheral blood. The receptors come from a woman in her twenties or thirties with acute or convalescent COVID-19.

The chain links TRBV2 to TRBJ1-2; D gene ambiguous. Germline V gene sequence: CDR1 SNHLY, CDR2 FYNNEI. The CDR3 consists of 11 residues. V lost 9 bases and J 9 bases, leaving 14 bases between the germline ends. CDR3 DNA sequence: TGTGCCAGGAGAGGCGTCGCTAGCTACACCTTC. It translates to CARRGVASYTF.

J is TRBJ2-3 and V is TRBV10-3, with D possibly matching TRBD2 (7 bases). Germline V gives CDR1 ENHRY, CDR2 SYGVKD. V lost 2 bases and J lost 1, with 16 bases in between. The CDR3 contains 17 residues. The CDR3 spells CAISESGGGGRTDTQYF. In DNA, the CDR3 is TGTGCCATCAGTGAGAGTGGGGGCGGGGGCCGCACAGATACGCAGTATTTT.

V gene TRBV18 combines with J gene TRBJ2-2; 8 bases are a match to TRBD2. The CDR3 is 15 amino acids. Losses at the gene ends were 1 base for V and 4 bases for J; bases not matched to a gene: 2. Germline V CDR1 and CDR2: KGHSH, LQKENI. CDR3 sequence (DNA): TGTGCCAGCTCACCACGAGCGGGGGCCACCGGGGAGCTGTTTTTT. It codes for CASSPRAGATGELFF.

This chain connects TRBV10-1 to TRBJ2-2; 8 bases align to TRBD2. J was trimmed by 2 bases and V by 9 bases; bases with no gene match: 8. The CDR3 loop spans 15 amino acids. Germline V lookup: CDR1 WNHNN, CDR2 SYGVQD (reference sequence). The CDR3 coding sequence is TGCGCCAGAACCGGGACTAGTGCAAACACCGGGGAGCTGTTTTTT. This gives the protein CARTGTSANTGELFF.

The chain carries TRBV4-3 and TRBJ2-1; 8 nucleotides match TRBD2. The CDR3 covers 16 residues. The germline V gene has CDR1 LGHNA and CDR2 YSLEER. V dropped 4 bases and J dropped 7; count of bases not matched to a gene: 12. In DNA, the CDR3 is TGCGCCAGCAGCCCCCTGGACGGGAGGGCGGAAAATGAGCAGTTCTTC. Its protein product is CASSPLDGRAENEQFF.

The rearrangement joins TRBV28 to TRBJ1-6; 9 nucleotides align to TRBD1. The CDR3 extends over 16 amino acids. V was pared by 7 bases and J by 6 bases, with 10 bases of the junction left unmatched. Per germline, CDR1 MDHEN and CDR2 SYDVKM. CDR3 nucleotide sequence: TGTGCCAGCAAACCGGGACAGGGCTTTCGTAATTCACCCCTCCACTTT. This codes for CASKPGQGFRNSPLHF. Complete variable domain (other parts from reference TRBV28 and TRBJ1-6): DVKVTQSSRYLVKRTGEKVFLECVQDMDHENMFWYRQDPGLGLRLIYFSYDVKMKEKGDIPEGYSVSREKKERFSLILESASTNQTSMYLCASKPGQGFRNSPLHFGNGTRLTVT.

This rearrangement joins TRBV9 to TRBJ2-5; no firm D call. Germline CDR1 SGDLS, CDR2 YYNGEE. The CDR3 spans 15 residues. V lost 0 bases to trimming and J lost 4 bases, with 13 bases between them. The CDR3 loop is CASSVAATRLETQYF. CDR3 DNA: TGTGCCAGCAGCGTAGCGGCAACGCGGTTAGAGACCCAGTACTTC.

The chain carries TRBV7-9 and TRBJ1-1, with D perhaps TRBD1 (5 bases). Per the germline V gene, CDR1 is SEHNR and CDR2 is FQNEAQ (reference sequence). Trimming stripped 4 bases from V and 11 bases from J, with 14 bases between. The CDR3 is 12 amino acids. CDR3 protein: CASSYPQGRAFF. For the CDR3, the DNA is TGTGCCAGCAGCTACCCTCAGGGTCGGGCTTTCTTT.

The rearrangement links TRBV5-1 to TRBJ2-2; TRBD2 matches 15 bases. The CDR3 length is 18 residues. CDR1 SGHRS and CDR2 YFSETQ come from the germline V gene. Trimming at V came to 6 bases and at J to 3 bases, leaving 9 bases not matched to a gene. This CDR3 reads CASNVGLAGGGDTGELFF. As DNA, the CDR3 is TGCGCCAGCAACGTGGGACTAGCGGGAGGTGGGGACACCGGGGAGCTGTTTTTT.

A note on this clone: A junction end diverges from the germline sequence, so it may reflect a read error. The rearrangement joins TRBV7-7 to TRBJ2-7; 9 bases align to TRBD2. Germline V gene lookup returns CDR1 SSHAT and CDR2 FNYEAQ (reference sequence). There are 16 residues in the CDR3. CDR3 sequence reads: CASSPNPTSGDYEQYF. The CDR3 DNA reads TGTGCTAGCAGCCCCAATCCGACTAGCGGCGACTACGAGCAGTACTTC.

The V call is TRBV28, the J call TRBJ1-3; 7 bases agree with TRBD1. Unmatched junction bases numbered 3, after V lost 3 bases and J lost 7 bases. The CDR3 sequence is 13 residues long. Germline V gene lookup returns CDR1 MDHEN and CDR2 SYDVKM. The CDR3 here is CASSLDRPNTIYF. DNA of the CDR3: TGTGCCAGCAGTTTGGACAGGCCCAACACCATATATTTT.

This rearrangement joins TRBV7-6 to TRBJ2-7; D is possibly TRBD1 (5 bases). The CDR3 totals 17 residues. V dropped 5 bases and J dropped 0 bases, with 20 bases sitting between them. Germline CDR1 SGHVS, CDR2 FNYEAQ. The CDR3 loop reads CASSPETVNRYSYEQYF. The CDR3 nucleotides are TGTGCCAGCAGCCCGGAGACAGTAAACAGATACTCCTACGAGCAGTACTTC.

The CDR3 DNA reads as TGCGCCAGCAGCCAAGAAGGGAGGGGATCCTACGAGCAGTACTTC. Protein product: CASSQEGRGSYEQYF. The chain is built from TRBV4-3 and TRBJ2-7; 7 nucleotides agree with TRBD2. The germline V gene encodes CDR1 LGHNA and CDR2 YSLEER. Germline trimming cut 0 bases from V and 1 base from J; bases unmatched to any gene: 3. This CDR3 comprises 15 residues.

CDR3 protein: CASSEFRRFGTGYTF. The CDR3 bases are TGTGCCAGCAGTGAATTCAGGAGGTTTGGTACGGGCTACACCTTC. The chain joins TRBV6-1 to TRBJ1-2; D is unresolved. CDR1 and CDR2 (germline): MNHNS, SASEGT. This CDR3 has 15 residues. Trimming cost V 2 bases and J 8 bases, with 18 bases left between them.

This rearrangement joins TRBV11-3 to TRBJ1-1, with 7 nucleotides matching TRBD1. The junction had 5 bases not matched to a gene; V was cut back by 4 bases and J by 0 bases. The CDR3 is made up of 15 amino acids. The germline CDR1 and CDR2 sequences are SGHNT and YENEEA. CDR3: CASSSYRGMNTEAFF. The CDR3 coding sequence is TGTGCCAGCAGCTCCTACAGGGGCATGAACACTGAAGCTTTCTTT.

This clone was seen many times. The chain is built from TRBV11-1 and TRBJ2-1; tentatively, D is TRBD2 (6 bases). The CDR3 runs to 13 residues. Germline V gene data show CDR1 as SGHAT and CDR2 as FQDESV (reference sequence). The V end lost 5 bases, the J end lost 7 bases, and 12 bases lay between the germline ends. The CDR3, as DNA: TGTGCCAGCAGCCCGCGAGGGAGGAATGAGCAGTTCTTC. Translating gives CASSPRGRNEQFF. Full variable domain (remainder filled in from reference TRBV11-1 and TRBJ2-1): EAEVAQSPRYKITEKSQAVAFWCDPISGHATLYWYRQILGQGPELLVQFQDESVVDDSQLPKDRFSAERLKGVDSTLKIQPAELGDSAMYLCASSPRGRNEQFFGPGTRLTVL.

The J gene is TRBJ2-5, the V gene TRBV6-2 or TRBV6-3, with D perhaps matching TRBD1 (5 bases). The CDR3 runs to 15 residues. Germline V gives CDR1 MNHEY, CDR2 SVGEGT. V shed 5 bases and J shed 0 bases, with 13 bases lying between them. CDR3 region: CASSPGHRYQETQYF. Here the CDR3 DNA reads TGTGCCAGCAGTCCGGGCCACAGGTACCAAGAGACCCAGTACTTC.

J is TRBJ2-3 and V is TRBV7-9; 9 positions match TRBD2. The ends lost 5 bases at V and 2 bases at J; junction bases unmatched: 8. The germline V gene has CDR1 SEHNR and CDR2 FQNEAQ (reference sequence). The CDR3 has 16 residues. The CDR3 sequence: CASSREAGGFTDTQYF. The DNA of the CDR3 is TGTGCCAGCAGCCGAGAAGCGGGAGGATTCACAGATACGCAGTATTTT.

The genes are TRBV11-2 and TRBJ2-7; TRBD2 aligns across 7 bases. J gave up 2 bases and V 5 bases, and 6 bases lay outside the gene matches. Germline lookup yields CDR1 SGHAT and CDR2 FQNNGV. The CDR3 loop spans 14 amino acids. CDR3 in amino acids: CASSRASGAYEQYF. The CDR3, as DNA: TGTGCCAGCAGCCGAGCTAGCGGAGCCTACGAGCAGTACTTC.

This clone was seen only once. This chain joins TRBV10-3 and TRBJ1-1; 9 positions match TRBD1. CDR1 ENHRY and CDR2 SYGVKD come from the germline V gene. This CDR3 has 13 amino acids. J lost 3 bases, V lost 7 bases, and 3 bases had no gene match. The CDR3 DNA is TGTGCCATCATAGACAGGGGGTACACTGAAGCTTTCTTT. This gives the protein CAIIDRGYTEAFF.

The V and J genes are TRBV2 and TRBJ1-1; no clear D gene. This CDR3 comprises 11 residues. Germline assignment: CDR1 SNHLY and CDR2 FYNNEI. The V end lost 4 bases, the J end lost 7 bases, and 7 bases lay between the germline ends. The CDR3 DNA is TGTGCCAGCAGTGGGCTTAATGAAGCTTTCTTT. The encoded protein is CASSGLNEAFF.

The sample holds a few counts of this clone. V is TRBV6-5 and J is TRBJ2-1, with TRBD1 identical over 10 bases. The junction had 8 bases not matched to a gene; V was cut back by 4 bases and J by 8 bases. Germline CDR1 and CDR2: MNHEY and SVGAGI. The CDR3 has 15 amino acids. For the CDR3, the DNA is TGTGCCAGCAGTTCCGGGACAGGGGCTATCTATGAGCAGTTCTTC. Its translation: CASSSGTGAIYEQFF.